Presented here are 15 T cell receptor beta chains from one specimen sequenced in a study of shared clonotypes between healthy human individuals. Measured with immunoSEQ multiplex PCR; TCRdb has only the in-frame clones, and not every one. The sample has 2 million to 2.5 million clones, approximately 94% seen once. What was sequenced was naive CD4+ T cells sorted from blood. Subset described: CD45RA+ positively selected. The receptor set was obtained from a man aged 18 to 29 in good health.

The chain joins TRBV2 to TRBJ2-2, with 10 bases lining up with TRBD1. Germline V lookup: CDR1 SNHLY, CDR2 FYNNEI. The V segment lost 0 bases and the J segment 4 bases; nucleotides outside the gene matches: 8. This CDR3 spans 18 amino acids. The DNA for the CDR3 is TGTGCCAGCAGTGAAGCGCCCGGACAGGGGGTTGCCACCGGGGAGCTGTTTTTT. Translating it yields CASSEAPGQGVATGELFF.

The CDR3 sequence: CASSLGRQGLGYTF. DNA of the CDR3: TGTGCCAGCAGCTTAGGAAGGCAGGGTTTAGGCTACACCTTC. This chain joins TRBV7-2 and TRBJ1-2; perhaps TRBD1 as D (5 bases). V lost 1 base and J 8 bases, leaving 14 bases between the germline ends. CDR3 size: 14 residues. Germline-derived CDR1 and CDR2 are SGHTA and FQGNSA. Variable domain in full (rest from reference TRBV7-2 and TRBJ1-2): GAGVSQSPSNKVTEKGKDVELRCDPISGHTALYWYRQSLGQGLEFLIYFQGNSAPDKSGLPSDRFSAERTGGSVSTLTIQRTQQEDSAVYLCASSLGRQGLGYTFGSGTRLTVV.

The chain recombines TRBV7-3 with TRBJ1-2, with D unresolved. CDR1 and CDR2 from the germline V gene are SGHTA and FQGTGA. V lost 4 bases to trimming and J lost 7 bases, with 19 bases between them. This CDR3 contains 15 residues. The CDR3 DNA reads TGTGCCAGCAGCTCAACCCTTGCCCCGGGTGGTGGCTACACCTTC. Its translation is CASSSTLAPGGGYTF.

CDR3 protein: CASSPPPAVLTEAFF. CDR3 nucleotides: TGTGCCAGCAGCCCCCCACCGGCCGTATTAACTGAAGCTTTCTTT. The V call is TRBV5-6, the J call TRBJ1-1; D not certain. The length of the CDR3 is 15 residues. Germline loops: CDR1 SGHDT, CDR2 YYEEEE. The germline V and J ends were trimmed by 4 bases and 5 bases, with 18 bases remaining between them.

A single count supports this clone. This rearrangement joins TRBV5-1 to TRBJ2-7; TRBD2 matches at 14 bases. The trim removed 4 bases at V and 2 bases at J, leaving 14 bases unmatched. The length of the CDR3 is 19 residues. Looked up from germline, CDR1 is SGHRS and CDR2 is YFSETQ. CDR3 DNA sequence: TGCGCCAGCAGCACTGGTCCCGGGACTAGCGGGGGAAGGCCCTACGAGCAGTACTTC. Translation: CASSTGPGTSGGRPYEQYF.

This chain joins TRBV18 and TRBJ2-5; either TRBD1 or TRBD2 may fit D (5 bases each). In germline, CDR1 is KGHSH, CDR2 LQKENI. The V end was cut by 3 bases, the J end by 3 bases, with 11 bases between. The CDR3 runs to 14 residues. The CDR3 bases are TGTGCCAGCTCACCCCGGGACCCCAAAGAGACCCAGTACTTC. Translation: CASSPRDPKETQYF.

This chain joins TRBV30 and TRBJ1-3; a weak D match, TRBD1 (5 bases). V shed 3 bases and J shed 0 bases, with 15 bases lying between them. The CDR3 loop spans 16 amino acids. Germline values: CDR1 GTSNPN, CDR2 SVGIG (reference sequence). CDR3 nucleotides: TGTGCCTGGAGGCCCGGGACGGTGAGCTCTGGAAACACCATATATTTT. This sequence encodes CAWRPGTVSSGNTIYF.

This clone was observed a single time. The genes are TRBV28 and TRBJ2-5; 10 bases are a match to TRBD2. The J segment lost 3 bases and the V segment lost 4 bases, leaving 5 bases of the junction unmatched. CDR1 and CDR2 from the germline V gene are MDHEN and SYDVKM. CDR3 length: 15 residues. The CDR3 reads CASSSMGLAKETQYF. The CDR3 nucleotides are TGTGCCAGCAGTTCGATGGGACTAGCGAAAGAGACCCAGTACTTC.

The genes are TRBV2 and TRBJ1-5; 7 nucleotides agree with TRBD1. CDR1 is SNHLY and CDR2 is FYNNEI in the germline V gene. The CDR3 is made up of 12 amino acids. V was clipped by 9 bases and J by 5 bases; unmatched bases: 4. The CDR3 loop is CARGTAYQPQHF. CDR3 coding DNA: TGTGCCAGGGGGACAGCTTATCAGCCCCAGCATTTT.

V usage is TRBV28 and J usage is TRBJ1-2; D ambiguous. Trimming removed 2 bases from V and 5 bases from J, with 9 bases in between. The CDR3 extends over 13 amino acids. In germline, CDR1 is MDHEN, CDR2 SYDVKM. The CDR3 region is CASSLQRRYGYTF. CDR3 in DNA: TGTGCCAGCAGTTTACAAAGAAGATATGGCTACACCTTC.

CDR3 protein: CASSQGQVVGTDTQYF. In DNA, the CDR3 is TGTGCCAGCAGCCAGGGCCAGGTCGTGGGCACAGATACGCAGTATTTT. The gene calls are TRBV5-4 and TRBJ2-3; weak D call: TRBD1 (5 bases). V shed 4 bases and J shed 1 base, with 16 bases lying between them. The CDR3 sequence is 16 residues long. Germline CDR1 is SGHNT and CDR2 is YYREEE (reference sequence).

The gene calls are TRBV9 and TRBJ2-3; 9 positions match TRBD1. The CDR3 loop spans 15 amino acids. The germline CDR1 and CDR2 sequences are SGDLS and YYNGEE. V gave up 3 bases and J gave up 1 base; unmatched junction bases: 3. CDR3 region: CASSDRGRGTDTQYF. The CDR3 nucleotides read TGTGCCAGCAGCGACAGGGGGCGAGGCACAGATACGCAGTATTTT.

This chain joins TRBV9 and TRBJ1-2, with 8 nucleotides matching TRBD1. Germline-derived CDR1 and CDR2 are SGDLS and YYNGEE. The CDR3 loop spans 16 amino acids. Unmatched junction bases numbered 12, after V lost 4 bases and J lost 4 bases. The CDR3 here is CASSITAGQGGYGYTF. CDR3 nucleotides: TGTGCCAGCAGCATAACCGCCGGACAGGGCGGCTATGGCTACACCTTC.

The rearrangement links TRBV5-4 to TRBJ2-5; D is unresolved. The CDR3 is 13 residues long. Trimming pared 2 bases from V and 0 bases from J, leaving 5 bases between. Germline CDR1 and CDR2: SGHNT and YYREEE (reference sequence). The CDR3: CASSFRNQETQYF. The CDR3 DNA sequence: TGTGCCAGCAGCTTCCGGAACCAAGAGACCCAGTACTTC.

V and J are TRBV10-2 and TRBJ2-1; 11 bases are shared with TRBD2. The V and J ends lost 6 bases and 9 bases, in that order; junction bases with no gene match: 4. Germline-derived CDR1 and CDR2 are WSHSY and SAAADI. There are 13 residues in the CDR3. The CDR3: CASRVAGGGEQFF. As DNA, the CDR3 is TGCGCCAGCAGAGTAGCGGGAGGGGGTGAGCAGTTCTTC.